This T cell receptor beta chain came from a study of T cells in Graves' hyperthyroidism and ophthalmopathy (dated by TCRdb to the late 2010s). The study in broad terms: Peripheral blood samples were taken at the time of initial diagnosis, prior to any treatment. In addition, the study compared T-cell repertoires in thyroid tissue and in blood from roughly 6 Graves' hyperthyroidism patients. Prospective prediction of ophthalmopathy was tested in an independent validation cohort of fewer than 20 hyperthyroidism patients and 17 patients who later progressed to ophthalmopathy. TCR V-J signatures able to tell the groups apart were searched for in a discovery cohort of 100 patients, of whom roughly 42 had Graves' ophthalmopathy and roughly 59 had stable Graves' hyperthyroidism. According to the paper, TCR Vbeta CDR3 sequencing was carried out on over 130 peripheral blood samples, which came from around 43 ophthalmopathy, under 80 hyperthyroidism and roughly 17 progressor patients. For training and testing, the roughly 93 patients in the discovery cohort were randomly divided in a 7:3 ratio. Once sampling was done, hyperthyroidism patients were given methimazole at a starting dose of 30 mg daily, whereas ophthalmopathy patients were given high-dose intravenous methylprednisolone. The full study reports these points: In validation, the model predicted progression to ophthalmopathy a median of approximately 6.6 months before onset, with roughly 71% sensitivity and 72.22% specificity. In cross-validation, a model built on a 13 V-J signature told ophthalmopathy apart from stable hyperthyroidism with 85% to 90% sensitivity and roughly 83% specificity, and in testing the same model reached 80%/75%. Sample size was not statistically predetermined, and investigators were not blinded to group allocation. Most expanded thyroid clonotypes (frequency above 0.001) were also detected in blood, suggesting blood repertoires may reflect thyroid immune responses.

TCR beta CDR3 regions were amplified from RNA transcripts. For the first round of RT-PCR on the TCR CDR3, the HTBI primer set was used together with the Qiagen OneStep RT-PCR kit. Libraries were constructed in a second round of multiplex PCR, after which size selection and purification were carried out. Sequencing of the libraries was done on an Illumina HiSeq2000 using paired-end 100 bp reads. The original pipeline was this. SOAPnuke was used to process the raw data, with reads discarded if the reads contained adapters or uncalled bases, had a mean Phred below 15, or lacked an exact constant-primer or identifier match. High-quality paired reads were merged using COPE v1.2.5, and each unique nucleotide sequence was defined as a clonotype. MiTCR v1.1 was used to align clonotypes to the IMGT TRBV, TRBD and TRBJ reference segments. Analysis was restricted to V-J combinations with a frequency above 0.0001, which covered approximately 99% of repertoires. A TCS score was defined as the ratio between F50 (clonal expansion) and ExV (chaos), using BLOSUM62-based TCRdist between CDR3 peptides within each V-J. Welch's t-statistics and random forest reduced around 520 V-J features to roughly 13, which were used in a naive Bayes classifier (R e1071). TCRdb trimmed the raw reads at Q25, called clones with MiXCR and kept productive beta chains. Under each unique CDR3 protein, matching rows form one entry showing the most common genes and DNA. The V and J calls were determined by TCRdb, not by the authors. This sample has more than 500,000 distinct CDR3 sequences in its table, and 14% of those were observed once. The top ten clones comprise around 14% of the sample.

From its cysteine to its phenylalanine, the CDR3 spans 14 amino acids. Only CDR3 DNA is held: 42 bases, read in frame from base 1. V is clipped by 4 bases and J by 2 bases, and the sequence between their germline boundaries is 11 bases long. As encoded in the germline V gene, CDR1 is SGHRS while CDR2 is YFSETQ. A patient counted as having stable Graves' hyperthyroidism if no progression to ophthalmopathy occurred over 18 months of follow-up. Hyperthyroidism patients were newly diagnosed, with disease duration under 2 months, and aged 18 to 65 years. The study excluded patients with uncontrolled infections, other autoimmune diseases, pregnancy or lactation. Diagnoses were established on the basis of clinical symptoms, serum thyroxine and TRAb, thyroid ultrasound, and orbital computed tomography. PBMCs were separated from roughly 9.6 ml of fresh peripheral blood using Ficoll-Paque density gradient centrifugation. Total RNA was extracted using Trizol reagent, and RNA quality was assessed on an Agilent 2100 Bioanalyzer.

This clonotype was recorded many times. Its specific antigen is unknown. Per-nucleotide qualities are absent, and no much larger clonotype sits a single base away. The chain uses TRBV5-1 and TRBJ2-3; TRBD1 is perhaps the D gene, given 6 matching bases. The receptor was derived from a woman aged 40 to 55 with Graves' hyperthyroidism. Sequenced sample: blood. The DNA sequence is given as TGCGCCAGCAGCCCGGACAGCCTCACAGATACGCAGTATTTT. It translates to CASSPDSLTDTQYF.